The 28 T cell receptor beta chains in this list originate from one sample, sequenced in a study. TCRdb called the RT-PCR reads again in MiXCR, with one record for every CDR3 protein. Counted here are hundreds of thousands of distinct CDR3 sequences, 11% to 15% occurring once; the ten biggest clones make up roughly 3.9%. Specimen: memory CD4+ T cells from blood. All receptors come from a female donor in good health, serving as a healthy control.

This clonotype was seen at least ten times. The V call is TRBV7-2, the J call TRBJ2-4, with D possibly called TRBD1 or TRBD2 (6 bases each). The CDR3 consists of 13 residues. V dropped 4 bases and J dropped 12 bases, with 16 bases sitting between them. Germline values: CDR1 SGHTA, CDR2 FQGNSA. The CDR3 coding sequence is TGTGCCAGCAGCTACCCTTTGGGGGGCTCTCAGTACTTC. Its translation is CASSYPLGGSQYF.

This clonotype was counted only a few times. This chain uses TRBV25-1 with TRBJ2-2; TRBD2 might be the D (7 bases). Deletions cut 3 bases from V and 3 bases from J, with 14 bases between. The CDR3 covers 16 residues. The V gene's germline CDR1 is MGHDK and CDR2 SYGVNS. This chain's CDR3 is CASSEGGAPDTGELFF. In DNA form, the CDR3 reads TGTGCCAGCAGTGAGGGGGGGGCTCCGGACACCGGGGAGCTGTTTTTT. Based on the CDR3 plus reference TRBV25-1 and TRBJ2-2, the full variable domain is EADIYQTPRYLVIGTGKKITLECSQTMGHDKMYWYQQDPGMELHLIHYSYGVNSTEKGDLSSESTVSRIRTEHFPLTLESARPSHTSQYLCASSEGGAPDTGELFFGEGSRLTVL.

This chain links TRBV6-5 with TRBJ2-2; a weak D match, TRBD2 (6 bases). Germline V gives CDR1 MNHEY, CDR2 SVGAGI. This CDR3 region has 18 residues. V dropped 6 bases and J dropped 1 base, with 21 bases sitting between them. The CDR3 region has the DNA TGTGCCAGCAGCAGTCCGTCAACGGCGGGGTTGAACACCGGGGAGCTGTTTTTT. Translated, it gives CASSSPSTAGLNTGELFF.

The table lists this clonotype with many counts. The chain combines TRBV7-9 with TRBJ1-1; 7 bases fit TRBD1. J gave up 8 bases and V 2 bases, and 2 bases lay outside the gene matches. There are 12 residues in the CDR3. Germline loops: CDR1 SEHNR, CDR2 FQNEAQ (reference sequence). CDR3 in amino acids: CASSLSGGEAFF. CDR3 bases: TGTGCCAGCAGCTTATCAGGGGGGGAAGCTTTCTTT. Drawing the rest from reference TRBV7-9 and TRBJ1-1, the complete variable domain is DTGVSQNPRHKITKRGQNVTFRCDPISEHNRLYWYRQTLGQGPEFLTYFQNEAQLEKSRLLSDRFSAERPKGSFSTLEIQRTEQGDSAMYLCASSLSGGEAFFGQGTRLTVV.

The chain recombines TRBV5-4 with TRBJ2-3; D is possibly TRBD2 (6 bases). The germline V gene has CDR1 SGHNT and CDR2 YYREEE (reference sequence). The V gene lost 3 bases and the J gene lost 2 bases, with 10 bases spanning the gap. The CDR3 is 14 residues long. CDR3 region: CASSSGGNTDTQYF. Written as DNA, the CDR3 is TGTGCCAGCAGCTCCGGGGGAAACACAGATACGCAGTATTTT. The variable domain in full, with the rest retrieved from reference TRBV5-4 and TRBJ2-3, is ETGVTQSPTHLIKTRGQQVTLRCSSQSGHNTVSWYQQALGQGPQFIFQYYREEENGRGNFPPRFSGLQFPNYSSELNVNALELDDSALYLCASSSGGNTDTQYFGPGTRLTVL.

This clonotype was observed a handful of times. This chain uses TRBV7-2 with TRBJ1-6, with 7 positions matching TRBD1. The CDR3 spans 15 residues. V trimming: 4 bases; J trimming: 10 bases; junction bases outside the gene matches: 10. Germline CDR1 SGHTA, CDR2 FQGNSA. CDR3 amino acids: CASSSTGARYSPLHF. The CDR3 region has the DNA TGTGCCAGCAGCTCCACAGGGGCTCGGTACTCACCCCTCCACTTT.

In its sample, this clonotype was seen a few times. The chain is built from TRBV11-2 and TRBJ2-7, with D perhaps TRBD1 or TRBD2 (8 bases each). CDR1 and CDR2 from the germline V gene are SGHAT and FQNNGV. The CDR3 has 16 amino acids. V lost 1 base to trimming and J lost 6 bases, with 19 bases between them. CDR3 sequence: CASSLVAGQASGEQYF. In nucleotides, the CDR3 is TGTGCCAGCAGCTTAGTAGCGGGACAGGCCTCCGGCGAGCAGTACTTC.

About this clonotype: No DNA is shown, since the ends of the CDR3 on it are uncertain; the CDR3 is the one TCRdb lists. The gene calls are TRBV6-1 and TRBJ2-2; no check of the table's D call, TRBD2, against the DNA was made. The germline CDR1 and CDR2 sequences are MNHNS and SASEGT. The CDR3 totals 16 residues, both ends included. CDR3: CASILGLASNTGELFF.

The V call is TRBV20-1, the J call TRBJ2-5; a weak D match, TRBD1 (6 bases). This CDR3 is built from 14 residues. Germline V gives CDR1 DFQATT, CDR2 SNEGSKA (reference sequence). Deletions cut 1 base from V and 1 base from J, with 10 bases between. CDR3 nucleotide sequence: TGCAGTGCTAGAGTTACAGGGTTCCAAGAGACCCAGTACTTC. Its protein is CSARVTGFQETQYF.

V is TRBV30 and J is TRBJ2-2, with D perhaps matching TRBD2 (6 bases). The CDR3 has 14 residues. From germline, CDR1 is GTSNPN and CDR2 SVGIG (reference sequence). V lost 8 bases to trimming and J lost 5 bases, with 18 bases between them. CDR3 protein: CALNGGPRTGELFF. CDR3 bases: TGTGCCCTTAATGGAGGGCCTCGTACCGGGGAGCTGTTTTTT.

The chain links TRBV3-1 to TRBJ2-1; tentative D call: TRBD2 (6 bases). This CDR3 region has 21 residues. The V end lost 0 bases, the J end lost 4 bases, and 28 bases lay between the germline ends. Germline assignment: CDR1 LGHDT and CDR2 YNNKEL (reference sequence). CDR3 amino acids: CASSQDPMSDYRRSRYNEQFF. The CDR3 region has the DNA TGTGCCAGCAGCCAAGATCCTATGTCGGACTACCGAAGATCCCGATACAATGAGCAGTTCTTC.

This clonotype was seen only a few times. The chain recombines TRBV7-9 with TRBJ2-3; TRBD1 might be the D (6 bases). Germline assignment: CDR1 SEHNR and CDR2 FQNEAQ (reference sequence). The V gene lost 4 bases and the J gene lost 2 bases, with 10 bases spanning the gap. The length of the CDR3 is 14 residues. The CDR3 loop reads CASSSGQHTDTQYF. The CDR3 coding sequence is TGTGCCAGCAGCTCCGGACAGCACACAGATACGCAGTATTTT.

This clonotype was observed many times. The V call is TRBV6-5, the J call TRBJ2-2, with 7 nucleotides matching TRBD1. Losses at the gene ends were 7 bases for V and 2 bases for J; bases not matched to a gene: 4. CDR3 length: 14 residues. Germline CDR1 and CDR2: MNHEY and SVGAGI. The CDR3 loop reads CASIRQGNTGELFF. CDR3 DNA: TGTGCCAGCATCCGACAGGGTAACACCGGGGAGCTGTTTTTT.

The chain couples TRBV5-6 to TRBJ1-1; D might be TRBD1 (6 bases). The CDR3 totals 15 residues. The V gene lost 4 bases and the J gene lost 4 bases, with 17 bases spanning the gap. CDR1 and CDR2 from the germline V gene are SGHDT and YYEEEE. CDR3 sequence (DNA): TGTGCCAGCAGCCCGCTGCTGGGGGCCGGCACTGAAGCTTTCTTT. Protein product: CASSPLLGAGTEAFF.

The CDR3 DNA reads as TGCGCCAGCAGCTTCGGGCAGGGTCTTGGCTACACCTTC. Protein sequence: CASSFGQGLGYTF. V usage is TRBV5-1 and J usage is TRBJ1-2; the D gene is possibly TRBD1 (5 bases). CDR1 and CDR2 from the germline V gene are SGHRS and YFSETQ. V lost 2 bases and J lost 7, with 12 bases in between. The CDR3 sequence is 13 residues long.

This chain joins TRBV6-2 or TRBV6-3 and TRBJ1-6; 10 positions match TRBD1. The CDR3 sequence is 17 residues long. From germline, CDR1 is MNHEY and CDR2 SVGEGT. The junction had 10 bases not matched to a gene; V was cut back by 6 bases and J by 5 bases. CDR3 sequence (DNA): TGTGCCAGCAGCCTCCGGACAGGGGGGTCGAATAATTCACCCCTCCACTTT. The encoded protein is CASSLRTGGSNNSPLHF.

This clonotype was counted ten times or more. The chain uses TRBV20-1 and TRBJ2-7; 10 bases align to TRBD2. The CDR3 runs to 14 residues. CDR1 and CDR2 (germline): DFQATT, SNEGSKA (reference sequence). V dropped 5 bases and J dropped 4; count of bases not matched to a gene: 8. CDR3 DNA: TGCAGTGCTCGAAAGCGGGAGGGCCAGTACGAGCAGTACTTC. Its translation: CSARKREGQYEQYF.

V and J are TRBV9 and TRBJ1-4, with 8 bases that match TRBD1. Trimming took 0 bases from V and 0 from J; bases not matched to a gene: 4. Germline CDR1 SGDLS, CDR2 YYNGEE. The CDR3 length is 17 residues. CDR3 sequence reads: CASSVAPGGATNEKLFF. CDR3 in DNA: TGTGCCAGCAGCGTAGCTCCAGGGGGCGCAACTAATGAAAAACTGTTTTTT. Looking up the rest from reference TRBV9 and TRBJ1-4 gives the full variable domain: DSGVTQTPKHLITATGQRVTLRCSPRSGDLSVYWYQQSLDQGLQFLIQYYNGEERAKGNILERFSAQQFPDLHSELNLSSLELGDSALYFCASSVAPGGATNEKLFFGSGTQLSVL.

This chain links TRBV7-3 with TRBJ2-2; TRBD1 is a possible D gene (7 bases). The CDR3 is 16 residues long. V was shortened by 5 bases and J by 4 bases, with 17 bases between the two germline ends. Germline V gene sequence: CDR1 SGHTA, CDR2 FQGTGA. CDR3 loop: CASSPPTGEATGELFF. The DNA for the CDR3 is TGTGCCAGCAGCCCTCCTACAGGGGAGGCCACCGGGGAGCTGTTTTTT.

The V call is TRBV3-1, the J call TRBJ1-4; D perhaps matches TRBD1 (6 bases). The CDR3 runs 17 residues. The germline V gene has CDR1 LGHDT and CDR2 YNNKEL (reference sequence). The ends were cut back, 4 bases at V and 6 bases at J, with 21 bases in the middle. The CDR3 here is CASSLSSLRGVDEKLFF. The CDR3 region has the DNA TGTGCCAGCAGCCTTTCGTCCCTAAGGGGGGTTGATGAAAAACTGTTTTTT. Complete variable domain (other parts from reference TRBV3-1 and TRBJ1-4): DTAVSQTPKYLVTQMGNDKSIKCEQNLGHDTMYWYKQDSKKFLKIMFSYNNKELIINETVPNRFSPKSPDKAHLNLHINSLELGDSAVYFCASSLSSLRGVDEKLFFGSGTQLSVL.

The chain joins TRBV9 to TRBJ2-3; no definite D call. The CDR3 loop spans 15 amino acids. Trimming shortened V by 3 bases and J by 0 bases, and 11 bases separated the two germline ends. Germline values: CDR1 SGDLS, CDR2 YYNGEE. Here the CDR3 reads CASSGNGISTDTQYF. CDR3 coding DNA: TGTGCCAGCAGCGGAAATGGTATCAGCACAGATACGCAGTATTTT.

The chain joins TRBV6-2 or TRBV6-3 to TRBJ1-2; 7 nucleotides line up with TRBD1. CDR1 and CDR2 from the germline V gene are MNHEY and SVGEGT. With 2 bases clipped from V and 8 bases from J, the junction kept 5 bases outside the gene matches. The CDR3 runs to 13 residues. The CDR3 spells CASSYPTGSGYTF. The DNA of the CDR3 is TGTGCCAGCAGTTACCCGACAGGGTCCGGCTACACCTTC.

V usage is TRBV5-8 and J usage is TRBJ1-1; D not resolved. This CDR3 has 13 amino acids. V lost 0 bases, J lost 3 bases, and 6 bases lay in between. Germline V gene sequence: CDR1 SGHTS, CDR2 YDEGEE. CDR3 loop: CASSLDEYTEAFF. In nucleotides, the CDR3 is TGTGCCAGCAGCTTGGACGAGTACACTGAAGCTTTCTTT.

This clonotype appeared many times. The rearrangement uses TRBV6-5 and TRBJ2-1; TRBD2 aligns across 9 bases. The germline CDR1 and CDR2 sequences are MNHEY and SVGAGI. V lost 2 bases to trimming and J lost 8 bases; unmatched junction nucleotides: 10. The CDR3 is 16 amino acids. CDR3: CASSYSLREGLDEQFF. CDR3 bases: TGTGCCAGCAGTTACAGTTTGCGGGAGGGCCTCGATGAGCAGTTCTTC.

This clonotype has a handful of counts. This chain uses TRBV4-3 with TRBJ2-3; the D gene is possibly TRBD2 (7 bases). V lost 3 bases and J 1 base, leaving 20 bases between the germline ends. Germline assignment: CDR1 LGHNA and CDR2 YSLEER. The CDR3 spans 18 residues. The CDR3 nucleotides read TGCGCCAGCAGCCAGGAACCGCTACAGGGAGGGGGCACAGATACGCAGTATTTT. It encodes CASSQEPLQGGGTDTQYF.

This clonotype has ten or more counts. The CDR3 sequence: CASSRLVATNEKLFF. The DNA for the CDR3 is TGCGCCAGCAGCCGCCTCGTTGCAACTAATGAAAAACTGTTTTTT. The J gene is TRBJ1-4, the V gene TRBV4-1; D is unresolved. Trimming shortened V by 4 bases and J by 0 bases, and 9 bases separated the two germline ends. This CDR3 is 15 amino acids long. Germline V gene sequence: CDR1 MGHRA, CDR2 YSYEKL.

The chain has TRBV7-3 and TRBJ2-3; 11 nucleotides line up with TRBD2. The CDR3 has 15 amino acids. J gave up 5 bases and V 5 bases, and 6 bases lay outside the gene matches. Germline assignment: CDR1 SGHTA and CDR2 FQGTGA. The CDR3 sequence: CASSLSSGGRDTQYF. CDR3 DNA: TGTGCCAGCAGCCTCTCTAGCGGGGGGAGAGATACGCAGTATTTT. The variable domain in full, completed from reference TRBV7-3 and TRBJ2-3, reads GAGVSQTPSNKVTEKGKYVELRCDPISGHTALYWYRQSLGQGPEFLIYFQGTGAADDSGLPNDRFFAVRPEGSVSTLKIQRTERGDSAVYLCASSLSSGGRDTQYFGPGTRLTVL.

This clonotype was seen a handful of times. V is TRBV20-1 and J is TRBJ2-7; 11 bases map to TRBD1. Germline V gene sequence: CDR1 DFQATT, CDR2 SNEGSKA (reference sequence). This CDR3 region has 13 residues. V shed 1 base and J 5 bases; nucleotides not matched to a gene: 1. CDR3 protein: CSARGTGGDEQYF. The CDR3 DNA is TGCAGTGCTAGAGGGACAGGGGGCGACGAGCAGTACTTC.